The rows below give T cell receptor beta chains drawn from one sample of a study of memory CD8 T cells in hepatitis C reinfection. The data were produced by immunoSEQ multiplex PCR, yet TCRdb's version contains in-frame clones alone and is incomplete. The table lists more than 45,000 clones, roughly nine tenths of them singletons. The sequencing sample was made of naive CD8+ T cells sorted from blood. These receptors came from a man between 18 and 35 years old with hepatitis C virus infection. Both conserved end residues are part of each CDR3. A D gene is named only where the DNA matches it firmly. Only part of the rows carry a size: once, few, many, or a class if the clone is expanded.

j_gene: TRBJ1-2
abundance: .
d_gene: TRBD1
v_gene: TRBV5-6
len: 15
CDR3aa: CASSPVSDRLYGYTF
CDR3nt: TGTGCCAGCAGCCCGGTGTCGGACAGGCTGTATGGCTACACCTTC

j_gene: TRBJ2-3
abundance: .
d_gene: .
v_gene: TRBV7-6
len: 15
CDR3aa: CASSSSGGSADTQYF
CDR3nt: TGTGCCAGCAGCTCCAGTGGCGGGTCCGCAGATACGCAGTATTTT

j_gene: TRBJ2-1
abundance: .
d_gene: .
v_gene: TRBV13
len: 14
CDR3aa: CASSFKGPYNEQFF
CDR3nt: TGTGCCAGCAGTTTCAAGGGGCCCTACAATGAGCAGTTCTTC

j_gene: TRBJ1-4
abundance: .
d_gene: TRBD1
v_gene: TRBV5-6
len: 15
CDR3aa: CASSGQGATNEKLFF
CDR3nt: TGTGCCAGCAGCGGACAGGGGGCAACTAATGAAAAACTGTTTTTT

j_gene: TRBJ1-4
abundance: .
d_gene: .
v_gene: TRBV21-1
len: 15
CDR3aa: CASSKVGKGEEKLFF
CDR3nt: TGTGCCAGCAGCAAAGTGGGAAAGGGGGAAGAAAAACTGTTTTTT

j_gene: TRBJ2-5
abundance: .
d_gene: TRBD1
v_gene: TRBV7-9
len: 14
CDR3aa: CASSPRTGQETQYF
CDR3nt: TGTGCCAGCAGCCCCCGGACAGGACAAGAGACCCAGTACTTC

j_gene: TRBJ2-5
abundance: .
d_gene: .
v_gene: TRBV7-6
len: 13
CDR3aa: CASSLDSGEEQYF
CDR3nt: TGTGCCAGCAGCTTAGACTCAGGGGAAGAGCAGTACTTC

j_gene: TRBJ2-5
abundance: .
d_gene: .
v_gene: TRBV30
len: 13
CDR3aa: CAWSSGYQETQYF
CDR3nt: TGTGCCTGGAGCTCCGGGTACCAAGAGACCCAGTACTTC

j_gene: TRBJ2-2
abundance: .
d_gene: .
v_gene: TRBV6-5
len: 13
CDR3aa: CASSLASTGELFF
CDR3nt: TGTGCCAGCAGTTTAGCCTCGACCGGGGAGCTGTTTTTT

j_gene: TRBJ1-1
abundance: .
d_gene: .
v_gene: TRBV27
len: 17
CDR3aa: CASSPLLTSSSDTEAFF
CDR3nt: TGTGCCAGCAGCCCTTTATTGACTAGTTCAAGTGACACTGAAGCTTTCTTT

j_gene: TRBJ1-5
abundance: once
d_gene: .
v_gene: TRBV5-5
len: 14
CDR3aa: CASSFGQFNQPQHF
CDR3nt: TGTGCCAGCAGCTTCGGACAGTTCAATCAGCCCCAGCATTTT

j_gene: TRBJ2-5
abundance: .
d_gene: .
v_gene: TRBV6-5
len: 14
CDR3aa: CASSYSGGIETQYF
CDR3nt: TGTGCCAGCAGTTACTCTGGGGGGATAGAGACCCAGTACTTC

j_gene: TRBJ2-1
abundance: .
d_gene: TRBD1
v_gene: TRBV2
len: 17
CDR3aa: CASSYKGTGYTYNEQFF
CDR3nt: TGTGCCAGCAGTTACAAAGGGACAGGATATACCTACAATGAGCAGTTCTTC

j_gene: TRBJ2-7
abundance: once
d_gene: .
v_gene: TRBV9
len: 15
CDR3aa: CASSVGLANNYEQYF
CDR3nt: TGTGCCAGCAGCGTAGGCCTAGCGAATAACTACGAGCAGTACTTC

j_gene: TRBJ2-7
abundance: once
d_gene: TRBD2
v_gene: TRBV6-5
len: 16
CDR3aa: CASSYSSSGRLDEQYF
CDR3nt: TGTGCCAGCAGTTACTCGAGTAGCGGGAGGCTAGACGAGCAGTACTTC

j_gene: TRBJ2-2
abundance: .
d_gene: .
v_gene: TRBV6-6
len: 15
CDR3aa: CASSYYATGSGELFF
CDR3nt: TGTGCCAGCAGTTACTACGCTACAGGGTCCGGGGAGCTGTTTTTT

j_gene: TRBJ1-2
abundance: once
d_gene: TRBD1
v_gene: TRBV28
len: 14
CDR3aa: CASSKEQGVYGYTF
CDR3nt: TGTGCCAGCAGTAAAGAACAGGGGGTCTATGGCTACACCTTC

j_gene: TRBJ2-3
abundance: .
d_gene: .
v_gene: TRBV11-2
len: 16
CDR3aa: CASSSPDRGSGDTQYF
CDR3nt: TGTGCCAGCAGCTCACCAGACCGGGGGTCTGGAGATACGCAGTATTTT

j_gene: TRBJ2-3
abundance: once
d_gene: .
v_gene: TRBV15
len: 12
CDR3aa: CATSMLAPKKYF
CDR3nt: TGTGCCACCAGCATGCTAGCACCTAAGAAGTATTTT

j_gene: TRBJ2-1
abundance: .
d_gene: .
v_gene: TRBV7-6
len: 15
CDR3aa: CASSLDTGWGNEQFF
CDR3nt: TGTGCCAGCAGCTTAGATACAGGGTGGGGGAATGAGCAGTTCTTC

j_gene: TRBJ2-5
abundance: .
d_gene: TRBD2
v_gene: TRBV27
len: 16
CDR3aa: CASSLYWLAGEETQYF
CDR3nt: TGTGCCAGCAGTTTATATTGGCTAGCGGGAGAGGAGACCCAGTACTTC

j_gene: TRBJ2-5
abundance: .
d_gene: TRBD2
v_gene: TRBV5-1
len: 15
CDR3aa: CASSFSGRTQETQYF
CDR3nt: TGCGCCAGCAGCTTTAGCGGGAGGACGCAAGAGACCCAGTACTTC

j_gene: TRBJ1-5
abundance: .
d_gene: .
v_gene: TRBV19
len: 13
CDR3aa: CASQGVSNQPQHF
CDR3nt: TGTGCCAGTCAAGGGGTGAGCAATCAGCCCCAGCATTTT

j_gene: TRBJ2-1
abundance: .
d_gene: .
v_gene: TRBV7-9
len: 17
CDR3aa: CASSLALGGSSYNEQFF
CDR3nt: TGTGCCAGCAGCTTAGCACTAGGGGGATCTTCCTACAATGAGCAGTTCTTC

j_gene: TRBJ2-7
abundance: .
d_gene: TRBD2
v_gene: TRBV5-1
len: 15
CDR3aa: CASSLGLAGEVEQYF
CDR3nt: TGCGCCAGCAGCTTGGGACTAGCGGGAGAGGTCGAGCAGTACTTC

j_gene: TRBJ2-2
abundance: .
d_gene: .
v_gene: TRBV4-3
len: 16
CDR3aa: CASSQDHSLTTGELFF
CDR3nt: TGCGCCAGCAGCCAAGATCACAGTCTGACCACCGGGGAGCTGTTTTTT

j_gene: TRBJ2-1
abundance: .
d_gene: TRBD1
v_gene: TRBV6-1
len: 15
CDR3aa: CASSDRQGIWNEQFF
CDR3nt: TGTGCCAGCAGTGACCGACAGGGGATATGGAATGAGCAGTTCTTC

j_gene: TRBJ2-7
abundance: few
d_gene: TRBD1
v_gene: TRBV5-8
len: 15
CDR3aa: CASSPGTGGFYEQYF
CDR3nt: TGTGCCAGCAGCCCCGGGACAGGGGGGTTCTACGAGCAGTACTTC

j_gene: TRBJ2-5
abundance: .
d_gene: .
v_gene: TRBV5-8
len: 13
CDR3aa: CASSLVNQETQYF
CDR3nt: TGTGCCAGCAGCTTGGTCAATCAAGAGACCCAGTACTTC

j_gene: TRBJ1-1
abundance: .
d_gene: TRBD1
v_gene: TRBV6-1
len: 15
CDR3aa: CASSDRQGLDTEAFF
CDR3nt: TGTGCCAGCAGTGACCGACAGGGCTTAGACACTGAAGCTTTCTTT

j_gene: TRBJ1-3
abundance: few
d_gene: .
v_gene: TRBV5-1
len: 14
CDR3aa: CASSLGTGRNTIYF
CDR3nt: TGCGCCAGCAGCTTGGGGACGGGGAGGAACACCATATATTTT

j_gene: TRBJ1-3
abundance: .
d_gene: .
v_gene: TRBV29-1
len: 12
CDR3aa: CSARDSGNTIYF
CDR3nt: TGCAGCGCCCGAGACTCTGGAAACACCATATATTTT

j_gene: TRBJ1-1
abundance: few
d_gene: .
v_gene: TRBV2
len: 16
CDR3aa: CASSEREGSANTEAFF
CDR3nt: TGTGCCAGCAGTGAGAGGGAGGGGAGTGCGAACACTGAAGCTTTCTTT

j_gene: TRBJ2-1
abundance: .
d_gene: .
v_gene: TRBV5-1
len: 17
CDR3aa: CASSLAAGRGTWNEQFF
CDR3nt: TGCGCCAGCAGCTTGGCAGCCGGCAGGGGCACTTGGAATGAGCAGTTCTTC

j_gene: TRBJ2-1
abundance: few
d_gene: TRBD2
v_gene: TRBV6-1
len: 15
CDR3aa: CASSERAGGYNEQFF
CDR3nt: TGTGCCAGCAGTGAAAGGGCGGGAGGGTACAATGAGCAGTTCTTC

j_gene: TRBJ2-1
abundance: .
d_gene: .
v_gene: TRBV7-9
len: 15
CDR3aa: CASSLTGSSYNEQFF
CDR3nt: TGTGCCAGCAGCTTGACGGGAAGCTCCTACAATGAGCAGTTCTTC

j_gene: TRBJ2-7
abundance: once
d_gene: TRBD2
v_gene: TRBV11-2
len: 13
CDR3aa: CASSLGTTLEQYF
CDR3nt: TGTGCCAGCAGCCTAGGGACTACGCTCGAGCAGTACTTC

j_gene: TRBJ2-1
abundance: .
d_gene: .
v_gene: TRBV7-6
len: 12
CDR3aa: CASSPYGNEQFF
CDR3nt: TGTGCCAGCAGCCCATACGGCAATGAGCAGTTCTTC

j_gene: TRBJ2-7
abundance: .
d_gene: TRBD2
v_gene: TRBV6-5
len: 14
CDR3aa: CASSNGGRLYEQYF
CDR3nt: TGTGCCAGCAGCAACGGGGGGAGGCTTTACGAGCAGTACTTC

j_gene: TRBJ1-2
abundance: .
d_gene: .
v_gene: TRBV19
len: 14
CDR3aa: CASSIGAPNYGYTF
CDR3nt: TGTGCCAGTAGTATTGGGGCGCCTAACTATGGCTACACCTTC